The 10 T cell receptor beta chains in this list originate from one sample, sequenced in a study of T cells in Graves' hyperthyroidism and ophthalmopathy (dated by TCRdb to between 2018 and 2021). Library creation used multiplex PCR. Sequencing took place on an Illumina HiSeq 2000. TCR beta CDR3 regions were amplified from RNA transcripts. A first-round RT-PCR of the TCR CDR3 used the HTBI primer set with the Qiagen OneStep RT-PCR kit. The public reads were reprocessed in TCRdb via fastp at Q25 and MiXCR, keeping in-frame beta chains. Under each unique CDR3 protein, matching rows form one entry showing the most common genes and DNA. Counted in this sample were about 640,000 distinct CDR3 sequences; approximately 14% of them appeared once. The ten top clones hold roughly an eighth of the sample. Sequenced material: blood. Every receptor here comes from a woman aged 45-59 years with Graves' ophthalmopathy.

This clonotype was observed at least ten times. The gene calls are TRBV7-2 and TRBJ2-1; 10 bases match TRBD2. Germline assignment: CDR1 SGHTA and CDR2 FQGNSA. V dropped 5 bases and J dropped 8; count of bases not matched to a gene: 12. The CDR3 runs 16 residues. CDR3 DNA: TGTGCCAGCAGCACGCGGACTAGCGGCCCCCGGGATGAGCAGTTCTTC. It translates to CASSTRTSGPRDEQFF.

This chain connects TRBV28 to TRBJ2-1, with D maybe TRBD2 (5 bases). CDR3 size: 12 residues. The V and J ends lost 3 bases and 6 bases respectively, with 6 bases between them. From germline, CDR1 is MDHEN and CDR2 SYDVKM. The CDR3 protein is CASSLTTNEQFF. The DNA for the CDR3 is TGTGCCAGCAGTTTGACTACCAATGAGCAGTTCTTC.

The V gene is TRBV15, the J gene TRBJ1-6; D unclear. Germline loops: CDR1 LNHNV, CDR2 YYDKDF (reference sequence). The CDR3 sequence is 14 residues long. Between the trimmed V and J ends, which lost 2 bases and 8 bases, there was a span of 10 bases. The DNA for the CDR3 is TGTGCCACCAGCAGATACCCCCTTCATTCACCCCTCCACTTT. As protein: CATSRYPLHSPLHF.

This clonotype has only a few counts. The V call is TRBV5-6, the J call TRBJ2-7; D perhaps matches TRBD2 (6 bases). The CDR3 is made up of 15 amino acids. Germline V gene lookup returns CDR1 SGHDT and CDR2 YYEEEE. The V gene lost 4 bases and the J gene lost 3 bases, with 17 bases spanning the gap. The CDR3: CASSGGTPKFYEQYF. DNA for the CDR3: TGTGCCAGCAGCGGAGGGACTCCCAAATTCTACGAGCAGTACTTC. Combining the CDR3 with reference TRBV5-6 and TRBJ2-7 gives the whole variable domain DAGVTQSPTHLIKTRGQQVTLRCSPKSGHDTVSWYQQALGQGPQFIFQYYEEEERQRGNFPDRFSGHQFPNYSSELNVNALLLGDSALYLCASSGGTPKFYEQYFGPGTRLTVT.

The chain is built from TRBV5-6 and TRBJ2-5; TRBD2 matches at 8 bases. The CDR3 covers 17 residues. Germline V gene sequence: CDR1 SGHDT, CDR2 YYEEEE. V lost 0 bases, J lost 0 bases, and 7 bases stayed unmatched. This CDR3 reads CASSLGLAPSYQETQYF. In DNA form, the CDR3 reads TGTGCCAGCAGCTTGGGACTAGCGCCTTCGTACCAAGAGACCCAGTACTTC.

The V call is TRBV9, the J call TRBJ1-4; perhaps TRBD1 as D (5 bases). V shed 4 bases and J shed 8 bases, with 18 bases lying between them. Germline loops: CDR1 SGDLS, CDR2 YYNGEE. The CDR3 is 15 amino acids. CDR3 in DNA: TGTGCCAGCAGCTTTACAGGTAGCGTGGGGGAAAAACTGTTTTTT. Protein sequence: CASSFTGSVGEKLFF.

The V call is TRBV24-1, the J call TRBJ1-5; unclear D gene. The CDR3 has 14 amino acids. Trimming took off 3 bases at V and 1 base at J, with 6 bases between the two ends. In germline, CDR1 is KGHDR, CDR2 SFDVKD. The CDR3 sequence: CATSDARSNQPQHF. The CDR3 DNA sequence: TGTGCCACCAGTGATGCCAGAAGCAATCAGCCCCAGCATTTT.

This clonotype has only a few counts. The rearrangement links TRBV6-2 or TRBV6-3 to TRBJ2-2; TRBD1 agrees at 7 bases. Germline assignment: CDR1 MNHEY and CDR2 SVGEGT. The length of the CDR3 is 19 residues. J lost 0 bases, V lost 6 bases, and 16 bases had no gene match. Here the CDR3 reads CASSKRDRAPRANTGELFF. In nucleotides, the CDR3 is TGTGCCAGCAGCAAACGGGACAGAGCCCCCAGGGCGAACACCGGGGAGCTGTTTTTT.

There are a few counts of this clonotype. The CDR3 sequence: CASSLLAQNEQFF. The CDR3 bases are TGTGCCAGCAGCTTGTTAGCACAGAATGAGCAGTTCTTC. The J gene is TRBJ2-1, the V gene TRBV5-4, with no clear D. Germline V CDR1 and CDR2: SGHNT, YYREEE (reference sequence). The V end was cut by 1 base, the J end by 7 bases, with 9 bases between. This CDR3 region has 13 residues.

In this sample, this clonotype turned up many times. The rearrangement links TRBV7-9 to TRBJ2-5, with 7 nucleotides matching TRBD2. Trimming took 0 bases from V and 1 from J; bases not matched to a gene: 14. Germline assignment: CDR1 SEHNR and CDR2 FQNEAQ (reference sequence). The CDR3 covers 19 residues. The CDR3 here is CASSLAGWLAEGLQETQYF. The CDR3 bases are TGTGCCAGCAGCTTAGCCGGGTGGCTAGCGGAGGGGCTCCAAGAGACCCAGTACTTC.